Shown below are 27 T cell receptor beta chains from a single sample sequenced in a study of T cell repertoires in cytomegalovirus infection. MiXCR, applied by TCRdb to the reads, yields one record per CDR3 protein. The repertoire holds around 570,000 distinct CDR3 sequences, with roughly 42% as singletons. These receptors' antigens are unknown. Specimen: cultured PBMCs, collected from culture after CMV antigen stimulation. These receptors all stem from a human donor in good health (CMV status not recorded). Some clones in this sample may be carry-over from other donors' samples.

This clonotype was observed a handful of times. The chain links TRBV7-6 to TRBJ1-1; D possibly corresponds to TRBD1 (6 bases). Germline V CDR1 and CDR2: SGHVS, FNYEAQ. There are 13 residues in the CDR3. V lost 5 bases to trimming and J lost 8 bases, with 15 bases between them. CDR3 coding DNA: TGTGCCAGCAGCCTAAACAGGGAGAAAGAAGCTTTCTTT. Its translation is CASSLNREKEAFF.

This chain connects TRBV10-3 to TRBJ2-1, with 11 positions matching TRBD2. The trim removed 10 bases at V and 4 bases at J, leaving 12 bases unmatched. In germline, CDR1 is ENHRY, CDR2 SYGVKD. The CDR3 has 16 residues. The CDR3 region has the DNA TGTGCCACTCAGGCGATAGCGGGAGGGGTTTACAATGAGCAGTTCTTC. Translating gives CATQAIAGGVYNEQFF.

V and J are TRBV12-3 or TRBV12-4 and TRBJ1-2, with TRBD1 identical over 7 bases. This CDR3 is 17 amino acids long. Unmatched junction bases numbered 17, after V lost 6 bases and J lost 4 bases. CDR3 DNA sequence: TGTGCCAGCAGCCCCGGACGGCTGGGACAGTTCGTCTATGGCTACACCTTC. Encoded protein: CASSPGRLGQFVYGYTF.

This clonotype was observed a handful of times. This chain uses TRBV5-1 with TRBJ2-7; D remains ambiguous. The germline CDR1 and CDR2 sequences are SGHRS and YFSETQ. The CDR3 loop spans 13 amino acids. V shed 3 bases and J shed 6 bases, with 13 bases lying between them. CDR3 loop: CASSSGPSGEQYF. Here the CDR3 DNA reads TGCGCCAGCAGCTCCGGGCCCTCTGGCGAGCAGTACTTC.

The rearrangement links TRBV7-9 to TRBJ2-1; 9 bases are a match to TRBD2. This CDR3 is built from 14 residues. Germline-derived CDR1 and CDR2 are SEHNR and FQNEAQ (reference sequence). V trimming: 2 bases; J trimming: 8 bases; junction bases outside the gene matches: 4. Written as DNA, the CDR3 is TGTGCCAGCAGCTTATCTAGCGGGGTAGATGAGCAGTTCTTC. It codes for CASSLSSGVDEQFF. The complete variable domain, with remaining parts taken from reference TRBV7-9 and TRBJ2-1, reads DTGVSQNPRHKITKRGQNVTFRCDPISEHNRLYWYRQTLGQGPEFLTYFQNEAQLEKSRLLSDRFSAERPKGSFSTLEIQRTEQGDSAMYLCASSLSSGVDEQFFGPGTRLTVL.

The table lists this clonotype with many counts. The chain links TRBV7-2 to TRBJ1-6, with unresolved D. The CDR3 runs 13 residues. Trimming took 1 base from V and 7 from J, leaving 5 bases between them. In germline, CDR1 is SGHTA, CDR2 FQGNSA. CDR3 nucleotide sequence: TGTGCCAGCAGCTTAGTCGGGAATTCACCCCTCCACTTT. Protein: CASSLVGNSPLHF.

This clonotype was detected only a few times. This sequence joins TRBV12-3 or TRBV12-4 and TRBJ2-5, with a tentative D call TRBD1 (5 bases). With 3 bases removed from V and 4 bases from J, the gap between germline ends came to 9 bases. The CDR3 has 13 residues. The CDR3 reads CASSLSGLETQYF. The CDR3 DNA follows: TGTGCCAGCAGTTTGTCAGGGTTAGAGACCCAGTACTTC.

The rearrangement joins TRBV7-2 to TRBJ2-2, with 8 positions matching TRBD2. The CDR3 contains 15 residues. Unmatched junction bases numbered 5, after V lost 5 bases and J lost 3 bases. Germline-derived CDR1 and CDR2 are SGHTA and FQGNSA. CDR3 bases: TGTGCCAGCAGCACCCAACTAGCGGACACCGGGGAGCTGTTTTTT. Its protein product is CASSTQLADTGELFF.

This clonotype was counted a few times. V and J are TRBV7-6 and TRBJ2-3; perhaps D is TRBD1 or TRBD2 (5 bases each). Germline CDR1 is SGHVS and CDR2 is FNYEAQ. This CDR3 region has 15 residues. The V end was cut by 5 bases, the J end by 4 bases, with 16 bases between. The DNA for the CDR3 is TGTGCCAGCAGCGCCAGGACGGTGGGGGCAGATACGCAGTATTTT. Translation gives CASSARTVGADTQYF. Variable domain in full (rest from reference TRBV7-6 and TRBJ2-3): GAGVSQSPRYKVTKRGQDVALRCDPISGHVSLYWYRQALGQGPEFLTYFNYEAQQDKSGLPNDRFSAERPEGSISTLTIQRTEQRDSAMYRCASSARTVGADTQYFGPGTRLTVL.

The rearrangement links TRBV10-3 to TRBJ2-7, with D hard to call. The CDR3 runs 14 residues. Germline V gives CDR1 ENHRY, CDR2 SYGVKD. V lost 2 bases, J lost 5 bases, and 13 bases lay in between. In DNA form, the CDR3 reads TGTGCCATCAGTGAGGGAGATAATGTCCACGAGCAGTACTTC. It codes for CAISEGDNVHEQYF.

A few counts support this clonotype. V usage is TRBV7-9 and J usage is TRBJ1-4; D is possibly TRBD1 (5 bases). The V and J ends lost 5 bases and 0 bases respectively, with 13 bases between them. Germline V gene data show CDR1 as SEHNR and CDR2 as FQNEAQ (reference sequence). The CDR3 spans 16 residues. The CDR3 here is CASSQRDGSTNEKLFF. The DNA for the CDR3 is TGTGCCAGCAGCCAACGGGACGGTTCAACTAATGAAAAACTGTTTTTT.

The gene calls are TRBV7-2 and TRBJ2-6; D is uncertain. Per the germline V gene, CDR1 is SGHTA and CDR2 is FQGNSA. This CDR3 is built from 15 residues. Trimming stripped 2 bases from V and 2 bases from J, with 7 bases between. The DNA of the CDR3 is TGTGCCAGCAGCTTAACCAGTACTGGGGCCAACGTCCTGACTTTC. Amino acid sequence: CASSLTSTGANVLTF.

This clonotype was detected a few times. The J gene is TRBJ2-1, the V gene TRBV19; 9 bases are shared with TRBD2. The CDR3 is made up of 18 amino acids. The germline CDR1 and CDR2 sequences are LNHDA and SQIVND (reference sequence). The trim removed 6 bases at V and 5 bases at J, leaving 17 bases unmatched. CDR3 protein: CASRASGTTTLLNNEQFF. CDR3 nucleotide sequence: TGTGCCAGTAGGGCTAGCGGGACCACTACCCTCCTTAACAATGAGCAGTTCTTC.

This clonotype was counted a single time. The V gene is TRBV2, the J gene TRBJ2-7; possibly TRBD2 for D (5 bases). The ends were cut back, 1 base at V and 0 bases at J, with 10 bases in the middle. Germline CDR1 and CDR2: SNHLY and FYNNEI. This CDR3 spans 15 amino acids. The CDR3 region is CASSEGGLSSYEQYF. The CDR3 DNA reads TGTGCCAGCAGTGAAGGCGGGCTAAGCTCCTACGAGCAGTACTTC.

This clonotype has more than one count but fewer than ten. The CDR3 here is CASSQEQGILDEQFF. The CDR3 nucleotides read TGCGCCAGCAGCCAAGAGCAGGGGATTCTGGATGAGCAGTTCTTC. The chain links TRBV4-3 to TRBJ2-1; weak D call: TRBD1 (6 bases). CDR3 length: 15 amino acids. CDR1 LGHNA and CDR2 YSLEER come from the germline V gene. Trimming pared 0 bases from V and 8 bases from J, leaving 14 bases between.

This clonotype came up many times. This sequence joins TRBV7-2 and TRBJ1-5; tentative D call: TRBD1 (5 bases). V was shortened by 5 bases and J by 8 bases, with 10 bases between the two germline ends. Per the germline V gene, CDR1 is SGHTA and CDR2 is FQGNSA. The length of the CDR3 is 12 residues. The CDR3 spells CASSLAGEPQHF. The CDR3 bases are TGTGCCAGCAGCCTGGCGGGGGAGCCCCAGCATTTT.

This clonotype was counted only a few times. The V gene is TRBV12-3 or TRBV12-4, the J gene TRBJ2-7, with unresolved D. This CDR3 is 14 amino acids long. Trimming stripped 3 bases from V and 3 bases from J, with 12 bases between. DNA of the CDR3: TGTGCCAGCAGTTTTGGGGAAACGAACTACGAGCAGTACTTC. This translates into CASSFGETNYEQYF.

The V and J genes are TRBV5-4 and TRBJ1-4; D gene ambiguous. V dropped 4 bases and J dropped 8 bases, with 12 bases sitting between them. The germline V gene encodes CDR1 SGHNT and CDR2 YYREEE (reference sequence). This CDR3 region has 13 residues. The CDR3 sequence is CASSLSEGEKLFF. In DNA, the CDR3 is TGTGCCAGCAGCCTCTCGGAAGGAGAAAAACTGTTTTTT.

V gene TRBV6-6 combines with J gene TRBJ1-4, with a weak D call TRBD1 (5 bases). The germline gives CDR1 MNHNY, CDR2 SVGAGI (reference sequence). The CDR3 consists of 15 residues. V lost 0 bases and J 7 bases, leaving 12 bases between the germline ends. Here the CDR3 reads CASSYSRGKGEKLFF. The CDR3 DNA reads as TGTGCCAGCAGTTACTCGAGGGGAAAGGGTGAAAAACTGTTTTTT.

The chain has TRBV7-8 and TRBJ2-7; perhaps TRBD2 as D (6 bases). This CDR3 contains 13 residues. The germline V and J ends were trimmed by 8 bases and 2 bases, with 13 bases remaining between them. Germline CDR1 SGHVS, CDR2 FQNEAQ. CDR3 nucleotide sequence: TGTGCCAGCGGGGGACTCCCTGCCTACGAGCAGTACTTC. It yields the protein CASGGLPAYEQYF.

This sequence joins TRBV7-2 and TRBJ2-2, with TRBD2 matching 8 bases. The germline V gene has CDR1 SGHTA and CDR2 FQGNSA. The CDR3 totals 17 residues. J lost 0 bases, V lost 3 bases, and 6 bases had no gene match. This CDR3 is CASSFGGARANTGELFF. CDR3 bases: TGTGCCAGCAGCTTCGGGGGGGCACGTGCGAACACCGGGGAGCTGTTTTTT.

This clonotype was counted many times. The V and J genes are TRBV7-2 and TRBJ1-1; D remains ambiguous. V was cut by 1 base and J by 3 bases, with 9 bases left in between. In germline, CDR1 is SGHTA, CDR2 FQGNSA. This CDR3 contains 14 residues. CDR3 residues: CASSLGFGDTEAFF. CDR3 bases: TGTGCCAGCAGCTTAGGTTTTGGGGACACTGAAGCTTTCTTT.

Concerning this clonotype itself: Sequence at one end of the junction differs from germline and may be a read error. The CDR3 is CASSQGQGLSTDTQCF. DNA of the CDR3: TGCGCCAGCAGCCAAGGACAGGGCCTCAGCACAGATACGCAGTGTTTT. The chain couples TRBV4-3 to TRBJ2-3; 7 bases match TRBD1. Per germline, CDR1 LGHNA and CDR2 YSLEER. The CDR3 is made up of 16 amino acids.

This sequence joins TRBV7-2 and TRBJ2-7; D gene unclear. V gave up 4 bases and J gave up 0 bases, with 7 bases separating them. The length of the CDR3 is 13 residues. Germline loops: CDR1 SGHTA, CDR2 FQGNSA. The CDR3 DNA sequence: TGTGCCAGCAGCTCCCCGCCCTCCTACGAGCAGTACTTC. It encodes CASSSPPSYEQYF.

This chain links TRBV2 with TRBJ1-6, with D perhaps matching TRBD1 (5 bases). The germline gives CDR1 SNHLY, CDR2 FYNNEI. CDR3 size: 13 residues. V dropped 7 bases and J dropped 15 bases, with 19 bases sitting between them. The CDR3 region has the DNA TGTGCCAGCACCCGACAGCGTGTCACGCGCCTCCACTTT. Its protein is CASTRQRVTRLHF.

The V and J genes are TRBV12-3 or TRBV12-4 and TRBJ2-1; 13 bases match TRBD2. J lost 10 bases, V lost 4 bases, and 10 bases had no gene match. This CDR3 comprises 16 residues. In DNA form, the CDR3 reads TGTGCCAGCAGTTCTGGACTAGCGGGAGTATCCTGGGAGCAGTTCTTC. Amino acid sequence: CASSSGLAGVSWEQFF.

The chain has TRBV4-3 and TRBJ2-2; D is unclear. Trimming removed 2 bases at V and 6 bases at J, with 7 bases between. CDR3 size: 13 residues. The V gene's germline CDR1 is LGHNA and CDR2 YSLEER. CDR3 sequence reads: CASSQHGPGELFF. The CDR3, as DNA: TGCGCCAGCAGCCAACACGGACCCGGGGAGCTGTTTTTT.